Listed here are 27 T cell receptor beta chains from one sample, sequenced in a study of human T cells and chemical hapten exposure. TCRdb called the RACE reads again in MiXCR, with one record for every CDR3 protein. The profile covers 300,000 to 450,000 distinct CDR3 sequences, with nearly 5% appearing a single time and around 2% taken by the ten largest. Sample time point: patch test 1, 2 weeks after DPC sensitization. Treatment reported: therapeutic diphenylcyclopropenone sensitization with weekly scalp DPC. The starting material was whole blood, obtained in connection with sensitization to the hapten diphenylcyclopropenone (DPC). The origin of the receptors is a woman aged 45-59 years with alopecia areata. Some clones in this sample may be carry-over from other donors' samples.

This clonotype was seen many times. The chain has TRBV7-9 and TRBJ2-7; a possible D gene is TRBD2 (5 bases). CDR1 is SEHNR, CDR2 FQNEAQ, per germline (reference sequence). The CDR3 covers 16 residues. The V gene lost 3 bases and the J gene lost 0 bases, with 15 bases spanning the gap. CDR3: CASSFSLAGLSYEQYF. For the CDR3, the DNA is TGTGCCAGCAGCTTTTCGTTGGCGGGCCTCTCCTACGAGCAGTACTTC.

This clonotype was counted ten times or more. The J gene is TRBJ1-5, the V gene TRBV24-1, with 12 bases fitting TRBD1. The germline gives CDR1 KGHDR, CDR2 SFDVKD. The length of the CDR3 is 18 residues. With V trimmed by 9 bases and J by 11 bases, 22 bases remained unmatched. CDR3 sequence: CATLYWDRGQSAPAAQHF. CDR3 sequence (DNA): TGTGCCACCCTATACTGGGACAGGGGGCAATCAGCCCCAGCCGCCCAGCATTTT.

This clonotype has ten or more counts. The chain combines TRBV9 with TRBJ1-2; unclear D gene. The germline V gene has CDR1 SGDLS and CDR2 YYNGEE. This CDR3 comprises 13 residues. Trimming pared 0 bases from V and 13 bases from J, leaving 16 bases between. This CDR3 is CASSVGRIAWATF. Written as DNA, the CDR3 is TGTGCCAGCAGCGTAGGACGTATAGCCTGGGCCACCTTC.

This clonotype was seen a handful of times. V is TRBV7-2 and J is TRBJ1-6; no clear D. Germline assignment: CDR1 SGHTA and CDR2 FQGNSA. CDR3 length: 16 residues. Trimming removed 5 bases at V and 6 bases at J, with 17 bases between. This CDR3 is CASSLNPGIPNSPLHF. In DNA form, the CDR3 reads TGTGCCAGCAGCCTAAATCCCGGGATCCCTAATTCACCCCTCCACTTT.

This clonotype was counted at least ten times. The V and J genes are TRBV18 and TRBJ1-1, with D possibly TRBD1 on 6 matching bases. This CDR3 region has 17 residues. Germline values: CDR1 KGHSH, CDR2 LQKENI. The V and J ends lost 2 bases and 4 bases respectively, with 20 bases between them. The CDR3 nucleotides read TGTGCCAGCTCACCATGGGCAGGGGCGCTGGGGGGCACTGAAGCTTTCTTT. Translation gives CASSPWAGALGGTEAFF.

In its sample, this clonotype was seen a few times. The chain uses TRBV15 and TRBJ1-1; D is undetermined. Germline loops: CDR1 LNHNV, CDR2 YYDKDF (reference sequence). The CDR3 totals 14 residues. Trimming took 4 bases from V and 0 from J, leaving 9 bases between them. Written as DNA, the CDR3 is TGTGCCACCAGCAAGGGCCAGGTGAACACTGAAGCTTTCTTT. It encodes CATSKGQVNTEAFF.

This clonotype has at least ten counts. The J gene is TRBJ1-5, the V gene TRBV7-9; D perhaps matches TRBD1 (5 bases). The CDR3 loop spans 13 amino acids. Germline lookup yields CDR1 SEHNR and CDR2 FQNEAQ (reference sequence). V was shortened by 6 bases and J by 0 bases, with 6 bases between the two germline ends. CDR3 loop: CASRGDSNQPQHF. For the CDR3, the DNA is TGTGCCAGCAGAGGGGATAGCAATCAGCCCCAGCATTTT.

This clonotype was picked up many times. The CDR3 DNA sequence: TGTGCTAGTGGTTCAGGGGCAAACACCGGGGAGCTGTTTTTT. This encodes CASGSGANTGELFF. This sequence joins TRBV12-5 and TRBJ2-2; weak D call: TRBD1 (6 bases). V lost 4 bases and J lost 2, with 8 bases in between. The CDR3 loop spans 14 amino acids. Looked up from germline, CDR1 is LGHNT and CDR2 is FRNRAP.

This clonotype turned up a few times. V is TRBV20-1 and J is TRBJ1-5; D is uncertain. The CDR3 is made up of 15 amino acids. CDR1 DFQATT and CDR2 SNEGSKA come from the germline V gene (reference sequence). Trimming took off 2 bases at V and 0 bases at J, with 11 bases between the two ends. The CDR3 DNA reads TGCAGTGCTAGACCGAGCAGCTATAGCAATCAGCCCCAGCATTTT. Protein product: CSARPSSYSNQPQHF.

The rearrangement uses TRBV6-6 and TRBJ1-5; maybe TRBD1 (5 bases). Germline CDR1 MNHNY, CDR2 SVGAGI (reference sequence). CDR3 size: 13 residues. V was clipped by 8 bases and J by 3 bases, with 11 bases between them. CDR3: CASYWGSNQPQHF. The CDR3 region has the DNA TGTGCCAGCTACTGGGGGTCCAATCAGCCCCAGCATTTT.

This clonotype was recorded many times. The chain has TRBV3-1 and TRBJ1-2; 8 bases align to TRBD1. The germline CDR1 and CDR2 sequences are LGHDT and YNNKEL (reference sequence). Trimming cost V 4 bases and J 0 bases; bases outside gene matches: 7. The CDR3 spans 16 residues. The CDR3 DNA follows: TGTGCCAGCAGCCCAAAGACCAGGGGGCCTAACTATGGCTACACCTTC. Its protein is CASSPKTRGPNYGYTF.

In its sample, this clonotype was seen many times. The chain couples TRBV27 to TRBJ2-7; D tentatively fits TRBD1 or TRBD2 (5 bases each). The CDR3 extends over 14 amino acids. Between the trimmed V and J ends, which lost 1 base and 2 bases, there was a span of 9 bases. CDR1 is MNHEY, CDR2 SMNVEV, per germline (reference sequence). The CDR3 is CASSLFPGPYEQYF. The CDR3 region has the DNA TGTGCCAGCAGTTTATTTCCGGGGCCCTACGAGCAGTACTTC.

A note on this clonotype: Possible read error: a much larger clone is one base away. This rearrangement joins TRBV29-1 to TRBJ2-1; a possible D gene is TRBD1 (6 bases). Germline V gives CDR1 SQVTM, CDR2 ANQGSEA. CDR3 size: 14 residues. In DNA, the CDR3 is TGCATCGTTGAGTCAGGGGCCACCCCCAATGAGCAGTTCTTC. This encodes CIVESGATPNEQFF.

This clonotype has at least ten counts. This chain uses TRBV12-3 or TRBV12-4 with TRBJ1-6; possibly TRBD1 for D (6 bases). CDR3 length equals 16 residues. Trimming shortened V by 5 bases and J by 10 bases, and 21 bases separated the two germline ends. CDR3 coding DNA: TGTGCCAGCAGTCCCCTCCTGACAGGCCCGAAATCACCCCTCCACTTT. Protein: CASSPLLTGPKSPLHF.

This clonotype was seen only a few times. This chain joins TRBV19 and TRBJ2-1; D not resolved. There are 13 residues in the CDR3. Trimming pared 6 bases from V and 7 bases from J, leaving 13 bases between. Germline-derived CDR1 and CDR2 are LNHDA and SQIVND (reference sequence). The CDR3 spells CASSHGVENEQFF. The DNA of the CDR3 is TGTGCCAGTAGCCATGGGGTGGAGAATGAGCAGTTCTTC.

This clonotype was detected ten times or more. The chain combines TRBV20-1 with TRBJ1-6, with 7 bases identical to TRBD1. The CDR3 runs to 15 residues. The trim removed 3 bases at V and 10 bases at J, leaving 12 bases unmatched. Germline V gene lookup returns CDR1 DFQATT and CDR2 SNEGSKA (reference sequence). The CDR3 reads CSASPLTGANSPLHF. The CDR3 nucleotides read TGCAGTGCTAGCCCCCTTACAGGGGCGAACTCACCCCTCCACTTT.

This clonotype was seen repeatedly, ten times or more. V gene TRBV4-2 combines with J gene TRBJ1-3, with a possible D match to TRBD1 (5 bases). In germline, CDR1 is LGHNA, CDR2 YNFKEQ. The germline V and J ends were trimmed by 4 bases and 4 bases, with 11 bases remaining between them. The CDR3 covers 14 residues. The CDR3 is CASSRGAEGNTIYF. CDR3 bases: TGTGCCAGCAGCCGAGGGGCTGAGGGAAACACCATATATTTT.

This clonotype was seen only a few times. The rearrangement uses TRBV5-1 and TRBJ1-5; 8 bases match TRBD1. Germline V CDR1 and CDR2: SGHRS, YFSETQ. The CDR3 is 16 residues long. The V gene end was trimmed by 4 bases and the J gene end by 2 bases; junction bases not matched to a gene: 8. CDR3 protein: CASSAGDRGGNQPQHF. The CDR3 DNA is TGCGCCAGCAGCGCCGGCGACAGGGGCGGCAATCAGCCCCAGCATTTT. The variable domain in full, completed from reference TRBV5-1 and TRBJ1-5, reads KAGVTQTPRYLIKTRGQQVTLSCSPISGHRSVSWYQQTPGQGLQFLFEYFSETQRNKGNFPGRFSGRQFSNSRSEMNVSTLELGDSALYLCASSAGDRGGNQPQHFGDGTRLSIL.

This clonotype occurred a few times. The chain uses TRBV29-1 and TRBJ2-7; D may correspond to TRBD1 or TRBD2 (6 bases each). The V end lost 3 bases, the J end lost 4 bases, and 13 bases lay between the germline ends. This CDR3 has 13 residues. In germline, CDR1 is SQVTM, CDR2 ANQGSEA. The CDR3 reads CSVDGGGGYEQYF. The CDR3 DNA reads TGCAGCGTTGACGGTGGAGGGGGTTACGAGCAGTACTTC.

This clonotype was recorded at least ten times. The rearrangement joins TRBV29-1 to TRBJ2-1, with 8 nucleotides matching TRBD2. CDR1 is SQVTM, CDR2 ANQGSEA, per germline. The CDR3 contains 15 residues. J was trimmed by 3 bases and V by 6 bases; bases with no gene match: 10. CDR3 nucleotides: TGCAGCGTGCTTCAAGCGGGGGCCAACTACAATGAGCAGTTCTTC. Protein product: CSVLQAGANYNEQFF.

The V gene is TRBV2, the J gene TRBJ1-1; D possibly corresponds to TRBD1 (5 bases). V was pared by 6 bases and J by 0 bases, with 14 bases between. Germline V CDR1 and CDR2: SNHLY, FYNNEI. The CDR3 loop spans 15 amino acids. The CDR3 DNA is TGTGCCAGCAGAGAGGGGAAGTCCTTGAACACTGAAGCTTTCTTT. This translates into CASREGKSLNTEAFF.

There are many counts of this clonotype. The CDR3 spells CSVGEAAYYGYTF. Written as DNA, the CDR3 is TGCAGCGTTGGGGAAGCTGCATACTATGGCTACACCTTC. The chain uses TRBV29-1 and TRBJ1-2, with D unresolved. Looked up from germline, CDR1 is SQVTM and CDR2 is ANQGSEA. CDR3 size: 13 residues. The V end lost 4 bases, the J end lost 3 bases, and 12 bases lay between the germline ends.

This clonotype has a handful of counts. The chain is built from TRBV18 and TRBJ2-6; D remains ambiguous. CDR1 is KGHSH and CDR2 is LQKENI in the germline V gene. The V end lost 3 bases, the J end lost 0 bases, and 12 bases lay between the germline ends. The CDR3 is 17 amino acids. For the CDR3, the DNA is TGTGCCAGCTCACCCCCGTTGAGTAACTCTGGGGCCAACGTCCTGACTTTC. Protein sequence: CASSPPLSNSGANVLTF.

This clonotype has only one observation. A much larger clone lies a single base off, so this may be a read error. CDR3 in DNA: TGTGCCAGCTGTCCTCGTCCCAAGGGGGATCAGCCCCAGCATTTT. It yields the protein CASCPRPKGDQPQHF. This chain joins TRBV7-2 and TRBJ1-5; maybe TRBD1 (6 bases). Germline lookup yields CDR1 SGHTA and CDR2 FQGNSA. The CDR3 runs 15 residues. V shed 8 bases and J shed 5 bases, with 19 bases lying between them. The complete variable domain, with remaining parts taken from reference TRBV7-2 and TRBJ1-5, reads GAGVSQSPSNKVTEKGKDVELRCDPISGHTALYWYRQSLGQGLEFLIYFQGNSAPDKSGLPSDRFSAERTGGSVSTLTIQRTQQEDSAVYLCASCPRPKGDQPQHFGDGTRLSIL.

The table lists this clonotype with many counts. The chain combines TRBV5-1 with TRBJ2-3, with 9 nucleotides matching TRBD1. Germline CDR1 is SGHRS and CDR2 is YFSETQ. CDR3 length: 15 amino acids. Trimming took 4 bases from V and 5 from J; bases not matched to a gene: 8. The CDR3 sequence is CASSGGQGIRDTQYF. CDR3 DNA sequence: TGCGCCAGCAGCGGGGGACAGGGTATTAGAGATACGCAGTATTTT.

The sample holds many counts of this clonotype. The chain carries TRBV29-1 and TRBJ1-5; tentative D call: TRBD1 (5 bases). Germline assignment: CDR1 SQVTM and CDR2 ANQGSEA. Deletions cut 2 bases from V and 7 bases from J, with 9 bases between. The CDR3 extends over 12 amino acids. In DNA, the CDR3 is TGCAGCGTTGAAAGTGGGGACCAGCCCCAGCATTTT. This gives the protein CSVESGDQPQHF.

This clonotype was seen repeatedly, ten times or more. The CDR3 DNA sequence: TGCAGTGCGCCCGGGCCTGGCCGGACTAGCTACGAGCAGTACTTC. It codes for CSAPGPGRTSYEQYF. The rearrangement joins TRBV20-1 to TRBJ2-7, with 7 bases fitting TRBD2. From germline, CDR1 is DFQATT and CDR2 SNEGSKA (reference sequence). J was trimmed by 3 bases and V by 6 bases; bases with no gene match: 14. CDR3 length equals 15 residues.